One sample yielded the 31 T cell receptor beta chains listed below, sequenced in a study of shared clonotypes between healthy human individuals. Profiled with immunoSEQ multiplex PCR; TCRdb holds only in-frame clones, not every one. This sample has roughly 1,800,000 clones, with about 94% found just once. CD45RO-negative cells were positively selected for CCR7, leaving out terminally differentiated effector memory CD45RA+ cells. Sequenced input: naive CD8+ T cells sorted from blood. The receptor set was obtained from a man younger than 35 in good health.

This chain uses TRBV28 with TRBJ1-5, with no clear D. CDR1 and CDR2 (germline): MDHEN, SYDVKM. This CDR3 has 17 residues. Trimming removed 5 bases at V and 0 bases at J, with 17 bases between. CDR3 amino acids: CASSPRPWQYSNQPQHF. The CDR3 region has the DNA TGTGCCAGCAGTCCGAGACCGTGGCAGTATAGCAATCAGCCCCAGCATTTT.

CDR3 nucleotide sequence: TGCGCCAGCAGCCAATGGGGACTAGCGGTGAATGAGCAGTTCTTC. This encodes CASSQWGLAVNEQFF. The chain carries TRBV4-1 and TRBJ2-1; 11 nucleotides agree with TRBD2. Germline CDR1 is MGHRA and CDR2 is YSYEKL. The CDR3 consists of 15 residues. V lost 2 bases to trimming and J lost 7 bases; unmatched junction nucleotides: 4.

The gene calls are TRBV2 and TRBJ2-7; D may be TRBD1 (6 bases). V was trimmed by 7 bases and J by 0 bases, leaving 13 bases between them. The CDR3 covers 14 residues. Germline V lookup: CDR1 SNHLY, CDR2 FYNNEI. CDR3 amino acids: CASTSGTPSYEQYF. In nucleotides, the CDR3 is TGTGCCAGCACTTCCGGGACACCCTCCTACGAGCAGTACTTC.

The chain recombines TRBV5-1 with TRBJ1-1, with TRBD1 as a possible D gene (5 bases). The V end was cut by 3 bases, the J end by 1 base, with 10 bases between. CDR3 length equals 14 residues. In germline, CDR1 is SGHRS, CDR2 YFSETQ. DNA of the CDR3: TGCGCCAGCAGCTCCTATGGGGGGAACACTGAAGCTTTCTTT. Its translation: CASSSYGGNTEAFF.

The gene calls are TRBV28 and TRBJ2-2, with D possibly TRBD2 on 5 matching bases. CDR3 size: 17 residues. CDR1 MDHEN and CDR2 SYDVKM come from the germline V gene. Trimming cost V 6 bases and J 0 bases, with 17 bases left between them. The CDR3 sequence: CASSTAREQTNTGELFF. DNA of the CDR3: TGTGCCAGCAGCACCGCGAGGGAACAGACGAACACCGGGGAGCTGTTTTTT.

This clone is a singleton in its sample. This chain joins TRBV4-1 and TRBJ2-3; D remains ambiguous. The CDR3 totals 14 residues. CDR1 and CDR2 from the germline V gene are MGHRA and YSYEKL. Trimming removed 3 bases at V and 6 bases at J, with 13 bases between. CDR3 sequence: CASSQVGWSDTQYF. The CDR3 coding sequence is TGCGCCAGCAGCCAGGTAGGCTGGTCTGATACGCAGTATTTT.

The chain is built from TRBV27 and TRBJ2-3; 14 bases agree with TRBD2. V lost 6 bases, J lost 3 bases, and 8 bases stayed unmatched. Germline-derived CDR1 and CDR2 are MNHEY and SMNVEV (reference sequence). CDR3 length: 17 amino acids. The CDR3: CASSQRLAGGTTDTQYF. CDR3 coding DNA: TGTGCCAGCAGCCAAAGACTAGCGGGGGGGACAACAGATACGCAGTATTTT.

The V and J genes are TRBV5-1 and TRBJ1-4, with D uncertain. CDR1 and CDR2 (germline): SGHRS, YFSETQ. Trimming took 0 bases from V and 7 from J, leaving 13 bases between them. The CDR3 contains 15 residues. The CDR3 protein is CASSLDWEGSEKLFF. The CDR3 bases are TGCGCCAGCAGCTTGGACTGGGAAGGTAGTGAAAAACTGTTTTTT.

V and J are TRBV7-9 and TRBJ2-1; TRBD2 is a possible D gene (5 bases). This CDR3 is 11 amino acids long. V lost 4 bases, J lost 16 bases, and 14 bases lay in between. In germline, CDR1 is SEHNR, CDR2 FQNEAQ (reference sequence). The CDR3 loop is CASSSGLPVFF. CDR3 nucleotides: TGTGCCAGCAGCTCTGGACTCCCCGTCTTCTTC.

In its sample, this clone was seen once. This sequence joins TRBV7-9 and TRBJ1-4; TRBD1 might be the D (5 bases). The CDR3 has 14 residues. V was shortened by 5 bases and J by 6 bases, with 13 bases between the two germline ends. CDR1 SEHNR and CDR2 FQNEAQ come from the germline V gene (reference sequence). CDR3: CASSRYGTDEKLFF. CDR3 sequence (DNA): TGTGCCAGCAGCCGATATGGGACGGATGAAAAACTGTTTTTT. Looking up the rest from reference TRBV7-9 and TRBJ1-4 gives the full variable domain: DTGVSQNPRHKITKRGQNVTFRCDPISEHNRLYWYRQTLGQGPEFLTYFQNEAQLEKSRLLSDRFSAERPKGSFSTLEIQRTEQGDSAMYLCASSRYGTDEKLFFGSGTQLSVL.

The chain's CDR3 is CASSWDPRRETQYF. The CDR3, as DNA: TGTGCCAGCAGCTGGGACCCCAGACGGGAGACCCAGTACTTC. The J gene is TRBJ2-5, the V gene TRBV7-9, with D perhaps being TRBD1 or TRBD2 (5 bases each). The germline V and J ends were trimmed by 4 bases and 5 bases, with 14 bases remaining between them. The CDR3 has 14 residues. Looked up from germline, CDR1 is SEHNR and CDR2 is FQNEAQ (reference sequence).

J is TRBJ2-7 and V is TRBV27; weak D call: TRBD1 (6 bases). CDR1 MNHEY and CDR2 SMNVEV come from the germline V gene (reference sequence). This CDR3 spans 15 amino acids. Trimming cost V 3 bases and J 3 bases, with 15 bases left between them. The CDR3 reads CASSFLTAQGYEQYF. The CDR3 nucleotides are TGTGCCAGCAGTTTCTTGACAGCACAGGGCTACGAGCAGTACTTC.

The V call is TRBV28, the J call TRBJ1-1; D remains unclear. Germline assignment: CDR1 MDHEN and CDR2 SYDVKM. The CDR3 totals 13 residues. Trimming cost V 6 bases and J 0 bases, with 8 bases left between them. This CDR3 is CASRIHVNTEAFF. The CDR3 nucleotides are TGTGCCAGCAGAATACACGTGAACACTGAAGCTTTCTTT.

Comments on this clone: Other DNA variants within this sample encode the same CDR3. V is TRBV11-2 and J is TRBJ1-2; no definite D call. The V end was cut by 1 base, the J end by 8 bases, with 8 bases between. The CDR3 is made up of 12 amino acids. Germline V gene sequence: CDR1 SGHAT, CDR2 FQNNGV. The DNA for the CDR3 is TGTGCCAGCAGCTTAGGAGGGTTGGGCTACACCTTC. It is translated as CASSLGGLGYTF.

V usage is TRBV27 and J usage is TRBJ2-1; 8 bases line up with TRBD1. Looked up from germline, CDR1 is MNHEY and CDR2 is SMNVEV (reference sequence). CDR3 length: 15 amino acids. V was pared by 3 bases and J by 8 bases, with 9 bases of the junction left unmatched. The DNA for the CDR3 is TGTGCCAGCAGTTTCATCTCAGGGGGCGCGGATGAGCAGTTCTTC. This gives the protein CASSFISGGADEQFF.

This chain joins TRBV6-1 and TRBJ1-5; D gene unclear. The CDR3 is 16 amino acids. The germline V gene has CDR1 MNHNS and CDR2 SASEGT. V lost 0 bases to trimming and J lost 1 base, with 10 bases between them. CDR3 bases: TGTGCCAGCAGTGAAGCGCTTGGGAGGAGCAATCAGCCCCAGCATTTT. Translated: CASSEALGRSNQPQHF.

This clone was recorded only once. J is TRBJ2-3 and V is TRBV12-5, with 8 bases that match TRBD2. The germline V gene has CDR1 LGHNT and CDR2 FRNRAP. V shed 1 base and J 4 bases; nucleotides not matched to a gene: 7. The CDR3 consists of 16 residues. The CDR3 reads CASGLGSSGLADTQYF. Written as DNA, the CDR3 is TGTGCTAGTGGTTTGGGCTCGTCGGGACTAGCAGATACGCAGTATTTT.

V and J are TRBV7-6 and TRBJ2-5, with D possibly matching TRBD2 (6 bases). Germline V CDR1 and CDR2: SGHVS, FNYEAQ. The CDR3 runs to 13 residues. Trimming left V 8 bases short and J 3 bases short, with 13 bases between. Written as DNA, the CDR3 is TGTGCCAGCGCGAGTGGGGGGAAAGAGACCCAGTACTTC. Amino acid sequence: CASASGGKETQYF.

This sequence joins TRBV27 and TRBJ1-5; D is unclear. Germline values: CDR1 MNHEY, CDR2 SMNVEV (reference sequence). The CDR3 runs to 14 residues. Trimming pared 5 bases from V and 4 bases from J, leaving 12 bases between. The CDR3 sequence is CASSPAGYNQPQHF. In DNA form, the CDR3 reads TGTGCCAGCAGTCCGGCTGGGTATAATCAGCCCCAGCATTTT.

To note about this clone: In the same sample, other DNA sequences code for this CDR3. This rearrangement joins TRBV6-5 to TRBJ2-1, with D hard to call. This CDR3 comprises 13 residues. Trimming pared 5 bases from V and 3 bases from J, leaving 8 bases between. CDR1 and CDR2 from the germline V gene are MNHEY and SVGAGI. CDR3 sequence (DNA): TGTGCCAGCAGTCGCGACGGCTACAATGAGCAGTTCTTC. Encoded protein: CASSRDGYNEQFF.

V usage is TRBV30 and J usage is TRBJ2-1; TRBD2 might be the D (6 bases). V was clipped by 3 bases and J by 2 bases, with 29 bases between them. Germline CDR1 reads GTSNPN; CDR2 reads SVGIG (reference sequence). CDR3 length equals 20 residues. In DNA, the CDR3 is TGTGCCTGGAGGGGATGGGGAAGGTTTCCGGGACTCGGGACCTACAATGAGCAGTTCTTC. Translated, it gives CAWRGWGRFPGLGTYNEQFF. The variable domain in full, completed from reference TRBV30 and TRBJ2-1, reads SQTIHQWPATLVQPVGSPLSLECTVEGTSNPNLYWYRQAAGRGLQLLFYSVGIGQISSEVPQNLSASRPQDRQFILSSKKLLLSDSGFYLCAWRGWGRFPGLGTYNEQFFGPGTRLTVL.

This sequence joins TRBV5-5 and TRBJ2-7; 11 nucleotides line up with TRBD1. The CDR3 consists of 15 residues. V shed 5 bases, J shed 4 bases, and the junction held 8 bases outside the gene matches. Germline lookup yields CDR1 SGHKS and CDR2 YYEKEE (reference sequence). For the CDR3, the DNA is TGTGCCAGCAGTTATCGCGGGACAGGGGGTTACGAGCAGTACTTC. The encoded protein is CASSYRGTGGYEQYF.

In the case of this clone: Other DNA sequences within the sample encode an identical CDR3. This rearrangement joins TRBV5-4 to TRBJ1-1; a possible D gene is TRBD1 (5 bases). CDR1 and CDR2 from the germline V gene are SGHNT and YYREEE (reference sequence). This CDR3 contains 13 residues. Trimming took 2 bases from V and 4 from J, leaving 9 bases between them. DNA of the CDR3: TGTGCCAGCAGCTTTCAGGGAAGCACTGAAGCTTTCTTT. The encoded protein is CASSFQGSTEAFF.

The V and J genes are TRBV28 and TRBJ2-7; perhaps TRBD2 as D (7 bases). V was trimmed by 3 bases and J by 0 bases, leaving 12 bases between them. Germline CDR1 and CDR2: MDHEN and SYDVKM. The CDR3 totals 15 residues. In nucleotides, the CDR3 is TGTGCCAGCAGTTTTCGCGGGGGACACTCCTACGAGCAGTACTTC. It codes for CASSFRGGHSYEQYF.

The rearrangement links TRBV7-2 to TRBJ2-3; D gene uncertain. CDR1 and CDR2 from the germline V gene are SGHTA and FQGNSA. The CDR3 length is 15 residues. Trimming pared 5 bases from V and 2 bases from J, leaving 14 bases between. In nucleotides, the CDR3 is TGTGCCAGCAGCCCGTCAGGAGTTACCACAGATACGCAGTATTTT. As protein: CASSPSGVTTDTQYF.

In regard to this clone: Other DNA sequences from this sample encode an identical CDR3 as well. The rearrangement uses TRBV5-6 and TRBJ1-1; D call uncertain. CDR1 SGHDT and CDR2 YYEEEE come from the germline V gene. V was cut by 4 bases and J by 5 bases, with 9 bases left in between. The CDR3 is 12 amino acids. For the CDR3, the DNA is TGTGCCAGCAGCCTTGGATCGACTGAAGCTTTCTTT. It translates to CASSLGSTEAFF. Together with reference TRBV5-6 and TRBJ1-1, the CDR3 gives the full variable domain: DAGVTQSPTHLIKTRGQQVTLRCSPKSGHDTVSWYQQALGQGPQFIFQYYEEEERQRGNFPDRFSGHQFPNYSSELNVNALLLGDSALYLCASSLGSTEAFFGQGTRLTVV.

A single count supports this clone. The chain joins TRBV30 to TRBJ2-2; TRBD1 matches at 9 bases. J was trimmed by 4 bases and V by 5 bases; bases with no gene match: 2. From germline, CDR1 is GTSNPN and CDR2 SVGIG (reference sequence). This CDR3 has 13 residues. CDR3: CAWGTGLTGELFF. In DNA, the CDR3 is TGTGCCTGGGGGACAGGGCTCACCGGGGAGCTGTTTTTT.

With respect to this clone: The same CDR3 arises from other DNA sequences in this sample as well. The chain couples TRBV9 to TRBJ1-1; TRBD1 might be the D (5 bases). The CDR3 totals 15 residues. Trimming removed 0 bases from V and 1 base from J, with 10 bases in between. Germline V gene lookup returns CDR1 SGDLS and CDR2 YYNGEE. This chain's CDR3 is CASSVAGTANTEAFF. For the CDR3, the DNA is TGTGCCAGCAGCGTAGCGGGGACCGCGAACACTGAAGCTTTCTTT.

V usage is TRBV6-1 and J usage is TRBJ2-1; a possible D gene is TRBD2 (5 bases). The germline V gene has CDR1 MNHNS and CDR2 SASEGT. Trimming shortened V by 6 bases and J by 9 bases, and 9 bases separated the two germline ends. This CDR3 has 11 residues. The CDR3 is CASRGLVEQFF. For the CDR3, the DNA is TGTGCCAGCAGAGGACTCGTTGAGCAGTTCTTC.

V usage is TRBV5-1 and J usage is TRBJ2-3; TRBD2 might be the D (6 bases). V was shortened by 7 bases and J by 0 bases, with 18 bases between the two germline ends. CDR1 is SGHRS, CDR2 YFSETQ, per germline. CDR3 length: 16 amino acids. In DNA form, the CDR3 reads TGCGCCAGCCACAGTGGTCGAAGCGGGAGCACAGATACGCAGTATTTT. It translates to CASHSGRSGSTDTQYF.

This chain's CDR3 is CASKPRSTDTQYF. The DNA of the CDR3 is TGTGCCAGCAAACCACGTAGCACAGATACGCAGTATTTT. The chain is built from TRBV6-5 and TRBJ2-3; D is ambiguous. V was pared by 7 bases and J by 0 bases, with 8 bases between. The germline V gene encodes CDR1 MNHEY and CDR2 SVGAGI. The CDR3 length is 13 residues.